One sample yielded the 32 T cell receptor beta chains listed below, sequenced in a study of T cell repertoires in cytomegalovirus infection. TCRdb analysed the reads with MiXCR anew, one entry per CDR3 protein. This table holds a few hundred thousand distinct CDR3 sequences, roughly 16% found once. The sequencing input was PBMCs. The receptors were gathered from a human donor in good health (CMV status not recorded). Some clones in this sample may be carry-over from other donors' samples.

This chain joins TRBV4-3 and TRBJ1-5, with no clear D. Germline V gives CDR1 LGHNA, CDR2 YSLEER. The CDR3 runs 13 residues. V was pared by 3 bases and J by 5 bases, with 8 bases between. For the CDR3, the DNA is TGCGCCAGCAGCCAGGCGCCTCATCAGCCCCAGCATTTT. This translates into CASSQAPHQPQHF.

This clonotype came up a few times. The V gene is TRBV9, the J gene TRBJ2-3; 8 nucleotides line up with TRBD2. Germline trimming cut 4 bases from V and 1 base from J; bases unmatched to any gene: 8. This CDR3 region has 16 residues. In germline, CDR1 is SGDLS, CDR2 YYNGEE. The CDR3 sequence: CASSSPGRGGTDTQYF. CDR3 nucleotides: TGTGCCAGCAGCTCCCCCGGGAGGGGAGGCACAGATACGCAGTATTTT.

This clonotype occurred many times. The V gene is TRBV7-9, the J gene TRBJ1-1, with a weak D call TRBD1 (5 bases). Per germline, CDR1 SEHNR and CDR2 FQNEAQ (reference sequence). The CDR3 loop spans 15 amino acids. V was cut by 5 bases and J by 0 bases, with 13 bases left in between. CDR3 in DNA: TGTGCCAGCAGCCTGGGGGAAGCGATGAACACTGAAGCTTTCTTT. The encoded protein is CASSLGEAMNTEAFF.

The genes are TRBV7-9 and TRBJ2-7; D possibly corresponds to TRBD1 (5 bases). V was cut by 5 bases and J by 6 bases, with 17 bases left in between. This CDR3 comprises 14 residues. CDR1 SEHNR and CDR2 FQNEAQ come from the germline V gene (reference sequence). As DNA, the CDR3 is TGTGCCAGCAGCCAGGGTCCCCCCGGGCTCGAGCAGTACTTC. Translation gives CASSQGPPGLEQYF.

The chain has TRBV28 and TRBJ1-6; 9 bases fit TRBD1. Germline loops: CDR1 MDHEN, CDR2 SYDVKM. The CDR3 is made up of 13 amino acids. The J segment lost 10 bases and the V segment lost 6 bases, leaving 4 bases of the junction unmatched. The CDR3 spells CASRPQGASPLHF. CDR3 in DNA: TGTGCCAGCAGACCACAGGGGGCATCACCCCTCCACTTT.

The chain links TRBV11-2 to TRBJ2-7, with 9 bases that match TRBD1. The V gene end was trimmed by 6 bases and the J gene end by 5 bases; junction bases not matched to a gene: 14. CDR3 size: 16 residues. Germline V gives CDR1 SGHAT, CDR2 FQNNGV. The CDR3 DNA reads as TGTGCCAGCAGTCGTGACCACCGGGACAGGGTCAACGAGCAGTACTTC. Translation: CASSRDHRDRVNEQYF. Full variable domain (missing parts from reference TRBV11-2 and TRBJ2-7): EAGVAQSPRYKIIEKRQSVAFWCNPISGHATLYWYQQILGQGPKLLIQFQNNGVVDDSQLPKDRFSAERLKGVDSTLKIQPAKLEDSAVYLCASSRDHRDRVNEQYFGPGTRLTVT.

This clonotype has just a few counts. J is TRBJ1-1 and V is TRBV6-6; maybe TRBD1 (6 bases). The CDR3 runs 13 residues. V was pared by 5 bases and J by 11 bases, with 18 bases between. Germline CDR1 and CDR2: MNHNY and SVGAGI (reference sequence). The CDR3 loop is CASSTGGAWTAFF. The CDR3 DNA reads TGTGCCAGCAGTACTGGGGGGGCGTGGACGGCTTTCTTT.

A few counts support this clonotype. The CDR3 bases are TGTGCCAGCCTGCGGCTGAAGACAGGTACCTACGAGCAGTACTTC. This codes for CASLRLKTGTYEQYF. This sequence joins TRBV2 and TRBJ2-7; TRBD1 might be the D (6 bases). The CDR3 contains 15 residues. Trimming cost V 8 bases and J 2 bases, with 19 bases left between them. Germline V CDR1 and CDR2: SNHLY, FYNNEI.

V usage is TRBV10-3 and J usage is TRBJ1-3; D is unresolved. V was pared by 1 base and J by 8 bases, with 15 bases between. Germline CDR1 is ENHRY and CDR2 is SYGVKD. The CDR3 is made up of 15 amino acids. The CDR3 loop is CAISEWRTERDTIYF. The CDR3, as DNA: TGTGCCATCAGTGAGTGGAGGACGGAAAGGGACACCATATATTTT.

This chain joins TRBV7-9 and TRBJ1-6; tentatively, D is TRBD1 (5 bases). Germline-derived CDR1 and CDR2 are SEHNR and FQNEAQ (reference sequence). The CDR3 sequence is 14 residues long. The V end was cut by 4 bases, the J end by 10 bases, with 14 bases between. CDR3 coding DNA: TGTGCCAGCAGCTGGGGGACGGGGGAATCACCCCTCCACTTT. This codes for CASSWGTGESPLHF.

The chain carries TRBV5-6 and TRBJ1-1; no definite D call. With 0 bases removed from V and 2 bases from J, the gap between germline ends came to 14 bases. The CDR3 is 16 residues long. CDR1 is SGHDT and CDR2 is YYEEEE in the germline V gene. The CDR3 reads CASSLVGSGVNTEAFF. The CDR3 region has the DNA TGTGCCAGCAGCTTGGTAGGGAGCGGTGTCAACACTGAAGCTTTCTTT.

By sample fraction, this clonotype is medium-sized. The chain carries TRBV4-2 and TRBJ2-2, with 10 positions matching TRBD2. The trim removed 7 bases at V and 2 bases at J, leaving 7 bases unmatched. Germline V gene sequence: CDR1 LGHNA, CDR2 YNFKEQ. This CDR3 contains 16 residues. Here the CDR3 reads CASNPLAGDNTGELFF. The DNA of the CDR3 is TGTGCCAGCAACCCTCTAGCGGGGGATAACACCGGGGAGCTGTTTTTT.

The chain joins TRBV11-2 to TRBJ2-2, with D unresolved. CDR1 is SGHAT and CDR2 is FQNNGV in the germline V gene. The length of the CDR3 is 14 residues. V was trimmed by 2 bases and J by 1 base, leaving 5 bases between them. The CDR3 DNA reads TGTGCCAGCAGCTTACAGCTGAACACCGGGGAGCTGTTTTTT. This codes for CASSLQLNTGELFF.

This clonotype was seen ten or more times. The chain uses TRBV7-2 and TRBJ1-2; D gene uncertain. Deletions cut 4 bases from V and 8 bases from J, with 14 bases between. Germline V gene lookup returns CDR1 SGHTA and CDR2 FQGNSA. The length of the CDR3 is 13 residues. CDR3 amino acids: CASSSQPPGGYTF. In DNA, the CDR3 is TGTGCCAGCAGCTCCCAACCTCCAGGAGGCTACACCTTC.

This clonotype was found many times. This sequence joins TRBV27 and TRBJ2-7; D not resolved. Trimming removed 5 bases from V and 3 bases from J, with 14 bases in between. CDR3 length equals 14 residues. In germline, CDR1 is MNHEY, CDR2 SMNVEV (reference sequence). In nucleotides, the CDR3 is TGTGCCAGCAGTCCCCGACGGACGTTCTACGAGCAGTACTTC. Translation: CASSPRRTFYEQYF.

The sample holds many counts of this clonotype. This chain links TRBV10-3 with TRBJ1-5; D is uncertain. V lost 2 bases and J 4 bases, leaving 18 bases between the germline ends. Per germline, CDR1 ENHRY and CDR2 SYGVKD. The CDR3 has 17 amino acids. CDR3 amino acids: CAISEDGRPDLNQPQHF. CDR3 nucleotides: TGTGCCATCAGTGAGGATGGTCGCCCAGACTTAAATCAGCCCCAGCATTTT.

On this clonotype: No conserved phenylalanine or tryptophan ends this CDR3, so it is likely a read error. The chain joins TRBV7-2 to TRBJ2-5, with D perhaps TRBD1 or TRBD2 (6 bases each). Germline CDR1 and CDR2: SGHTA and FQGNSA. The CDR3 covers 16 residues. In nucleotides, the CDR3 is TGTGCCAGCAGCTTGGGGTGGGGGGACAAGCAAGATACCCAGTACTTA. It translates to CASSLGWGDKQDTQYL.

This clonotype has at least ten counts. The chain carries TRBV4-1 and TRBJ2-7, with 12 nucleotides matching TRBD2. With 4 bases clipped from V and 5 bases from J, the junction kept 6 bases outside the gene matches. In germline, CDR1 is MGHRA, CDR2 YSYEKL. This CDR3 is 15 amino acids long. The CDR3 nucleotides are TGCGCCAGCAGCCGTCGACTAGCGGGAGTTCACGAGCAGTACTTC. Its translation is CASSRRLAGVHEQYF.

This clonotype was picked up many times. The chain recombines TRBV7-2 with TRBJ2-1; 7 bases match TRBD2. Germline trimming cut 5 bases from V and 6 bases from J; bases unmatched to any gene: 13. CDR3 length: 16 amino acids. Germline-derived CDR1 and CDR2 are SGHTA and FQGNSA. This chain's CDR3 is CASSVLLARKPNEQFF. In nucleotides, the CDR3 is TGTGCCAGCAGCGTCTTACTAGCGAGGAAACCCAATGAGCAGTTCTTC.

In DNA, the CDR3 is TGTGCCAGCAGTGAACAGGGTCTAAAGCAGCCCCAGCATTTT. Its translation: CASSEQGLKQPQHF. The chain recombines TRBV25-1 with TRBJ1-5; D is possibly TRBD1 (5 bases). The V gene lost 2 bases and the J gene lost 7 bases, with 12 bases spanning the gap. Germline V gene lookup returns CDR1 MGHDK and CDR2 SYGVNS. There are 14 residues in the CDR3.

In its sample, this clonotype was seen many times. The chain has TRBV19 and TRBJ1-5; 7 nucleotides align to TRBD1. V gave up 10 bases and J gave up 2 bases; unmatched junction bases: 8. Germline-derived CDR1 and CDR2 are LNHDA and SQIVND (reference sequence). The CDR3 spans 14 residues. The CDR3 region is CATKRQGGNQPQHF. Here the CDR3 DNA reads TGTGCCACCAAACGACAGGGAGGCAATCAGCCCCAGCATTTT.

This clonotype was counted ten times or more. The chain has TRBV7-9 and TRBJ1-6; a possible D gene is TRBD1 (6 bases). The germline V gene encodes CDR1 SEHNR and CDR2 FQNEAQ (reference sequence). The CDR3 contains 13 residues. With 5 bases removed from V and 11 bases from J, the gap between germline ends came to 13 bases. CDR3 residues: CASSPQQGAPLHF. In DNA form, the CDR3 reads TGTGCCAGCAGCCCGCAACAGGGAGCACCCCTCCACTTT.

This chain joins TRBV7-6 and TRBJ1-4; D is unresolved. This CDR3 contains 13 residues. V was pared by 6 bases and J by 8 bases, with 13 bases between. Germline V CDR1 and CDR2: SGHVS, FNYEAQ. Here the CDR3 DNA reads TGTGCCAGCAGACCGGACCTAATGGAAAAACTGTTTTTT. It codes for CASRPDLMEKLFF. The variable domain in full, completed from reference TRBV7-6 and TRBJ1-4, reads GAGVSQSPRYKVTKRGQDVALRCDPISGHVSLYWYRQALGQGPEFLTYFNYEAQQDKSGLPNDRFSAERPEGSISTLTIQRTEQRDSAMYRCASRPDLMEKLFFGSGTQLSVL.

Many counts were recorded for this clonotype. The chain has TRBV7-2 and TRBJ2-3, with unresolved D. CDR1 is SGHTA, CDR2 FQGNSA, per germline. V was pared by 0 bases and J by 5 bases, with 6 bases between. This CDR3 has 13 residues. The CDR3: CASSLALEDTQYF. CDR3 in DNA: TGTGCCAGCAGCTTAGCGCTTGAAGATACGCAGTATTTT.

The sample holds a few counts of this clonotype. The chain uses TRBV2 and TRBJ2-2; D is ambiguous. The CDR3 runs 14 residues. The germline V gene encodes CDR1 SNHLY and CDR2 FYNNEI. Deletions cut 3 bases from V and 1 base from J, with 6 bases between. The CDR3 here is CASSEVLNTGELFF. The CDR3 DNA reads TGTGCCAGCAGTGAGGTCCTGAACACCGGGGAGCTGTTTTTT.

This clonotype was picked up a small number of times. CDR3 coding DNA: TGCAGTGTGGGGTATAGCAATCAGCCCCAGCATTTT. Translating it yields CSVGYSNQPQHF. The chain carries TRBV20-1 and TRBJ1-5; no firm D call. From germline, CDR1 is DFQATT and CDR2 SNEGSKA (reference sequence). The CDR3 spans 12 residues. V lost 7 bases, J lost 0 bases, and 7 bases lay in between.

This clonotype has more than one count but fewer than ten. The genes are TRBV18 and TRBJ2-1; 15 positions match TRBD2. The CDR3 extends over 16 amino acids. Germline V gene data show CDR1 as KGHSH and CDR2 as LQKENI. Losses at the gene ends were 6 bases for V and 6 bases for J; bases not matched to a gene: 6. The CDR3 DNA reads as TGTGCCAGCTCCCGGACTAGCGGGGGGGCGAGCAATGAGCAGTTCTTC. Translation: CASSRTSGGASNEQFF.

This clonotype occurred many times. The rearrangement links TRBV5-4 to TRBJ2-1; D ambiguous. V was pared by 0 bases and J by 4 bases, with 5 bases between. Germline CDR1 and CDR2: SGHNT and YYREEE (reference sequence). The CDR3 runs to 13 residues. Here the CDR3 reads CASSLGDYNEQFF. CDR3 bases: TGTGCCAGCAGCTTGGGAGATTACAATGAGCAGTTCTTC.

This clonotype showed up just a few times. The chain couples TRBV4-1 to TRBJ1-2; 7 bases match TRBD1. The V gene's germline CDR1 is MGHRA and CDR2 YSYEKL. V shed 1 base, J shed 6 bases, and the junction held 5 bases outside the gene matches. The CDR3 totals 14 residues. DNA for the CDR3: TGCGCCAGCAGCCAAGTAAACAGGGGACATGGCTACACCTTC. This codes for CASSQVNRGHGYTF.

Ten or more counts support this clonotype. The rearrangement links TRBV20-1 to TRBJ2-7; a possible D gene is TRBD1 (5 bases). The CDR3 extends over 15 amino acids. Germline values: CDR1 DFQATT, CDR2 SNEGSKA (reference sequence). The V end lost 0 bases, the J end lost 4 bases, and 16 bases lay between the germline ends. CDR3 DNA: TGCAGTGCTAGAGATCCCCGACAGATTGGATACGAGCAGTACTTC. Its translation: CSARDPRQIGYEQYF.

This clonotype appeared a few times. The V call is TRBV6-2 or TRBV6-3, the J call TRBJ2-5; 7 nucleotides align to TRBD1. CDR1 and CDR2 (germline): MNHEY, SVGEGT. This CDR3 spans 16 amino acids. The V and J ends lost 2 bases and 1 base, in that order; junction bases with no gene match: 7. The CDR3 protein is CASSYGPGTAQETQYF. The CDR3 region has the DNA TGTGCCAGCAGTTACGGACCAGGGACAGCCCAAGAGACCCAGTACTTC.

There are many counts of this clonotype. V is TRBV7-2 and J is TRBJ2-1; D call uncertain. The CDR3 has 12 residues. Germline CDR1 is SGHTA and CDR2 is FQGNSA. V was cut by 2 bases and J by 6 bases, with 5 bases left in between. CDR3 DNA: TGTGCCAGCAGCTTAAAACCCAATGAGCAGTTCTTC. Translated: CASSLKPNEQFF.